This paragraph covers one TCR beta chain sequence. Its antigen is undetermined. This sample is drawn from a study of breast tumors, draining lymph nodes, adjacent tissues. The study, taken as a whole, reports: Luminal-like breast cancer showed significantly higher tumor–nontumor repertoire similarity than basal-like. Tumor repertoires ranked between lymph nodes and nontumor tissue in diversity, with V and J gene preferences. Data fit most tumor T cells coming from lymph node, expanding in tumor. Tumor T cell lymph node origin was a supported hypothesis, not proven.

Breast cancer patients provided tissue from their axillary draining lymph nodes. TCRdb analysed the multiplex PCR reads with MiXCR anew, one entry per CDR3 protein. The table lists fewer than 200,000 distinct CDR3 sequences, around a third of them singletons. Germline CDR1 SGHVS, CDR2 FQNEAQ. V lost 2 bases, J lost 0 bases, and 1 base stayed unmatched. The CDR3 extends over 15 amino acids. Sequenced sample: axillary lymph node tissue. The sequence was obtained from a female donor with breast cancer. Some clones in this sample may be carry-over from other donors' samples. The V call is TRBV7-8, the J call TRBJ2-5; the match to TRBD1 covers 9 bases. CDR3 sequence: CASSLRQGDQETQYF. CDR3 DNA sequence: TGTGCCAGCAGCTTAAGACAGGGGGACCAAGAGACCCAGTACTTC.